The T cell receptor beta chain described here comes from a study of shared clonotypes between healthy human individuals. Study-level findings and limits: Only blood samples were collected, and tissue repertoires likely differ.

Deletions cut 3 bases from V and 4 bases from J, with 10 bases between. This CDR3 region has 12 residues. Germline CDR1 reads GTSNPN; CDR2 reads SVGIG (reference sequence). Original analysis: Junction-only sequences produced by ImmunoSEQ had no quality scores, so filtering differed. Data came from immunoSEQ multiplex PCR; TCRdb stores just in-frame clones and leaves some out. V, J and clone size reflect that table, while D and trimming were determined from the DNA. The repertoire consists of 80,000 to 100,000 clones, with 60% to 75% occurring once and the leading ten covering roughly 50%. As regards this clone: The antigen remains unidentified.

Donors comprised healthy HIV-negative adults lacking recent acute infections or vaccinations. The chain has TRBV30 and TRBJ2-7; maybe TRBD1 (6 bases). This TCR was sampled from a man between 25 and 39 years old in good health. Sequencing was done on a sample of memory CD8+ T cells sorted from blood. Subset noted: CD45RO+ cells pooled with CCR7-negative TemRA cells. CDR3 loop: CAWRQGGYEQYF. The CDR3 DNA sequence: TGTGCCTGGAGGCAAGGGGGATACGAGCAGTACTTC.